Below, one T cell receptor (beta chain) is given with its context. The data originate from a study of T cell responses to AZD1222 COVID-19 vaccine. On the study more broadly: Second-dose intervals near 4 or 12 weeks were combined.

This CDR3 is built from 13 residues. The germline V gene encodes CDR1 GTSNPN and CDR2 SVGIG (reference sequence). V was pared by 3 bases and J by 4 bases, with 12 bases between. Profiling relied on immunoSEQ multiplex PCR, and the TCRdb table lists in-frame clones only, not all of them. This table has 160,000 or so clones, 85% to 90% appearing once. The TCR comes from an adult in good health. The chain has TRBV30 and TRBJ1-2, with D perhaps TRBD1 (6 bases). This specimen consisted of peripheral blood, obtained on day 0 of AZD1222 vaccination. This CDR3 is CAWSRGAGYGYTF. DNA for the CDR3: TGTGCCTGGAGCCGGGGGGCCGGCTATGGCTACACCTTC. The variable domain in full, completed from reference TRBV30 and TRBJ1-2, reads SQTIHQWPATLVQPVGSPLSLECTVEGTSNPNLYWYRQAAGRGLQLLFYSVGIGQISSEVPQNLSASRPQDRQFILSSKKLLLSDSGFYLCAWSRGAGYGYTFGSGTRLTVV.